The rows below give T cell receptor beta chains drawn from one sample of a study of T cells in Graves' hyperthyroidism and ophthalmopathy. TCRdb reprocessed the multiplex PCR reads via MiXCR and lists one record per CDR3 protein. The sample holds about 350,000 distinct CDR3 sequences; about 15% are singletons and the top ten take 20% to 25%. Sequenced sample: blood. These receptors all stem from a woman younger than 45 with Graves' hyperthyroidism. The CDR3 runs from the conserved cysteine through the conserved F or W. A D gene is named only where the DNA matches it firmly. Expanded clones are given a class, and other clones once, few, many or no size at all.

j_call: TRBJ2-2
clone_size: many
d_call: .
v_call: TRBV3-1
cdr3_nt: TGTGCCAGCAGCCAAGATCCCCGGGTCGGCCGGCGGACCGGGGAGCTGTTTTTT
cdr3_aa: CASSQDPRVGRRTGELFF

j_call: TRBJ2-3
clone_size: .
d_call: .
v_call: TRBV4-2
cdr3_nt: TGTGCCACCGATTCCCCGCTAGCAGATACGCAGTATTTT
cdr3_aa: CATDSPLADTQYF

j_call: TRBJ2-2
clone_size: .
d_call: TRBD1
v_call: TRBV6-1
cdr3_nt: TGTGCCAGCAGGGGGACAGGGAACACCGGGGAGCTGTTTTTT
cdr3_aa: CASRGTGNTGELFF

j_call: TRBJ2-1
clone_size: few
d_call: .
v_call: TRBV14
cdr3_nt: TGTGCCAGCAGCCGTCTCGGGGGAGCGGGCAATGAGCAGTTCTTC
cdr3_aa: CASSRLGGAGNEQFF

j_call: TRBJ1-2
clone_size: .
d_call: .
v_call: TRBV5-6
cdr3_nt: TGTGCCAGCAGCCCGTCCCCCCGGGCCCACTATGGCTACACCTTC
cdr3_aa: CASSPSPRAHYGYTF

j_call: TRBJ2-1
clone_size: many
d_call: TRBD2
v_call: TRBV10-3
cdr3_nt: TGTGCCATCAGTGATTCCGGATTAGCGGGAGTTCCCAATGAGCAGTTCTTC
cdr3_aa: CAISDSGLAGVPNEQFF

j_call: TRBJ2-3
clone_size: few
d_call: .
v_call: TRBV4-3
cdr3_nt: TGCGCCAGCAGCCTTGACAGACCAGATACGCAGTATTTT
cdr3_aa: CASSLDRPDTQYF

j_call: TRBJ2-5
clone_size: few
d_call: .
v_call: TRBV2
cdr3_nt: TGTGCCAGCGGGGAGGAGGGAGTAGGAGAGACCCAGTACTTC
cdr3_aa: CASGEEGVGETQYF

j_call: TRBJ1-1
clone_size: .
d_call: .
v_call: TRBV6-1
cdr3_nt: TGTGCCAGCAGGCCCGGGCACAACACTGAAGCTTTCTTT
cdr3_aa: CASRPGHNTEAFF

j_call: TRBJ2-3
clone_size: many
d_call: TRBD2
v_call: TRBV12-3/TRBV12-4
cdr3_nt: TGTGCCAGCTCTTGGGACTATAGCACAGATACGCAGTATTTT
cdr3_aa: CASSWDYSTDTQYF

j_call: TRBJ2-3
clone_size: many
d_call: .
v_call: TRBV28
cdr3_nt: TGTGCCAGCAGTTTTAGCGGACACACAGATACGCAGTATTTT
cdr3_aa: CASSFSGHTDTQYF

j_call: TRBJ1-5
clone_size: .
d_call: .
v_call: TRBV7-9
cdr3_nt: TGTGCCAGCAGCGACCAGGTTGGTCAGCCCCAGCATTTT
cdr3_aa: CASSDQVGQPQHF

j_call: TRBJ2-7
clone_size: many
d_call: .
v_call: TRBV28
cdr3_nt: TGTGCCAGCAGTTTTCCAGGGGATCGGTCCTACGAGCAGTACTTC
cdr3_aa: CASSFPGDRSYEQYF

j_call: TRBJ2-1
clone_size: few
d_call: TRBD1
v_call: TRBV28
cdr3_nt: TGTGCCAGCAGCAGGACCGGGACAGTAAATGAGCAGTTCTTC
cdr3_aa: CASSRTGTVNEQFF